This TCR beta chain was sequenced during a study of post-analysis software for immune sequencing data. The library was made from cDNA and included unique molecular identifiers. A single record per CDR3 protein comes from TCRdb applying MiXCR to the PCR reads. The table includes about 540,000 distinct CDR3 sequences, 34% detected once. The sequence came from a girl between 2 and 17 years old with multiple sclerosis. The sequenced sample consisted of blood.

CDR3 in amino acids: CASSLGRGGRNKQFF. CDR3 DNA: TGTGCCAGCAGCTTGGGACGGGGGGGCCGGAATAAGCAGTTCTTC. The chain is built from TRBV7-2 and TRBJ2-1; 8 bases align to TRBD2. From germline, CDR1 is SGHTA and CDR2 FQGNSA. CDR3 length: 15 amino acids. Trimming took 3 bases from V and 11 from J; bases not matched to a gene: 12.